The entry below describes one T cell receptor beta chain. This clonotype was seen at least ten times. Its binding antigen is unknown. No much larger clone is present one base from it, and per-base qualities are unavailable. These data belong to a study of blood T cells in healthy people across ages (dated by TCRdb to between 2014 and 2017). Regarding the study in general: In model experiments, template switching captured roughly one uniquely barcoded TCR beta cDNA molecule for every two T cells. The study analyzed two additional independent replicas of 1 million unique cDNA reads from the same blood draw for two donors, one aged 18 to 29 and one aged 80 or older. To avoid experimental bias, donors of different ages were distributed randomly across sequencing lanes. Four age groups were formed from the donors: young (average approximately 16 years), middle-aged (around 37), aged (62) and long-lived (roughly 81). The study measured age-related changes in TCR beta repertoire diversity using deep sequencing normalized with unique cDNA molecular identifiers. What the authors observed across the whole study: Compared with the aged group, the long-lived group had more naive CD4+ T cells, fewer expanded clones and increased TCR diversity, suggesting age selection. Estimates of total diversity from one million sequenced T cells were regarded as lower bounds and underestimates. Observed TCR beta diversity correlated strongly with the percentage of naive T cells measured by flow cytometry. As age increased, observed TCR beta diversity per million T cells dropped in a roughly linear way, and a significant reduction was already evident by age about 40. Because the CMV infection status of the donors was unknown, age-related changes in expanded clonotypes may potentially have been confounded. Since profiling was done on bulk unsorted PBMCs, naive and antigen-experienced compartments could not be conclusively compared.

Systemically healthy Caucasian individuals from Russia, some 36 in total and aged roughly 6 to 95 years, were included as donors. Around 10 milliliters of peripheral blood were drawn from each donor into EDTA-treated Vacutainer tubes. Ficoll-Paque density-gradient centrifugation was used to isolate PBMCs, with at least 6 million obtained per sample. Trizol reagent was used to extract total RNA from the PBMCs, yielding at least 5 micrograms per sample. The percentages of naive CD45RAhigh/CD27high T cells were determined by flow cytometry on a PBMC aliquot from every donor. Library preparation employed 5' RACE. The sequencer was an Illumina HiSeq 2500. A second PCR of roughly 7 to 11 cycles was performed with a sample-barcoded 5' primer and a J-beta primer mix. A template-switch 5' adaptor carrying 12 random nucleotides introduced a unique molecular identifier onto each TCR beta cDNA molecule. Each sample yielded at least 2.5 million CDR3-containing paired-end reads. The Mint cDNA synthesis kit, primed by a TRBC-specific oligonucleotide, was used to synthesize first-strand cDNA from all RNA. All cDNA was treated with uracil-DNA glycosylase and then went through a first 18-cycle PCR with the universal primers M1SS and BC2_uni_R. Per the authors' processing: For normalization, 1 million high-quality reads were randomly selected from each sample, with every read carrying a distinct molecular identifier. Reads with shared molecular identifiers were discarded instead of being binned into consensus sequences. MiTCR, with a Q25 quality threshold and the strictest error-elimination algorithm, was used for CDR3 identification, clonotype clustering and error correction. A nonparametric unseen species model with Euler transformation was used to estimate lower-bound total TCR beta diversity. Using fastp trimming at Q25 and MiXCR clonotype assembly, TCRdb reanalyzed the public sequencing data and kept in-frame beta chains. Entries are consolidated by CDR3 protein sequence, retaining the most common genes and DNA. The V and J calls follow TCRdb's processing rather than the paper's. In this sample the table shows some 1,500,000 distinct CDR3 sequences, roughly 43% of which occur a single time. The ten biggest clones cover approximately 4% of the sample.

The CDR3 holds 14 amino acids from the cysteine to the phenylalanine. Kept here is only the CDR3 DNA, which spans 42 bases and is read in frame from base 1. The junction carries 15 bases between V and J, which are trimmed by 4 bases and 6 bases respectively. Sequences SGHRS (CDR1) and YFSETQ (CDR2) are obtained from the germline V gene. Rearrangement joined TRBV5-1 to TRBJ2-3, with no confident D gene call. This receptor was obtained from a woman in her late teens or twenties in good health. The specimen sequenced was blood. The DNA sequence is given as TGCGCCAGCAGCCTTACATCTGCTGTCGATACGCAGTATTTT. It encodes CASSLTSAVDTQYF.